A single sample is the source of the 2 T cell receptor beta chains below, sequenced in a study of blood T cells in healthy people across ages. Using a J-beta primer mix together with a sample-barcoded 5' primer, a second PCR was run for roughly 6 to 12 cycles. TCRdb fed the 5' RACE reads into MiXCR, producing one record per CDR3 protein. In the table there are roughly 900,000 distinct CDR3 sequences, less than 35% of which are singletons. The sample comprised blood. Receptors originate from a woman at least 80 years old in good health.

This clonotype has just one count. An end of the junction does not agree with germline; a read error may underlie this. The chain combines TRBV9 with TRBJ1-1; D is unclear. The CDR3 runs to 13 residues. The V gene's germline CDR1 is SGDLS and CDR2 YYNGEE. CDR3 residues: CASSPKANTAAFF. In DNA, the CDR3 is TGTGCCAGCTCACCTAAGGCGAACACTGCAGCTTTCTTT.

This clonotype appeared a few times. A much larger clone sits a single nucleotide away, making a read error possible. The CDR3: CATSFGSGERDEQFF. Here the CDR3 DNA reads TGTGCCACCAGCTTCGGATCGGGGGAGCGGGATGAGCAGTTCTTC. The V and J genes are TRBV15 and TRBJ2-1, with a weak D call TRBD2 (6 bases). The CDR3 runs to 15 residues. With 5 bases removed from V and 8 bases from J, the gap between germline ends came to 19 bases. Germline lookup yields CDR1 LNHNV and CDR2 YYDKDF (reference sequence).